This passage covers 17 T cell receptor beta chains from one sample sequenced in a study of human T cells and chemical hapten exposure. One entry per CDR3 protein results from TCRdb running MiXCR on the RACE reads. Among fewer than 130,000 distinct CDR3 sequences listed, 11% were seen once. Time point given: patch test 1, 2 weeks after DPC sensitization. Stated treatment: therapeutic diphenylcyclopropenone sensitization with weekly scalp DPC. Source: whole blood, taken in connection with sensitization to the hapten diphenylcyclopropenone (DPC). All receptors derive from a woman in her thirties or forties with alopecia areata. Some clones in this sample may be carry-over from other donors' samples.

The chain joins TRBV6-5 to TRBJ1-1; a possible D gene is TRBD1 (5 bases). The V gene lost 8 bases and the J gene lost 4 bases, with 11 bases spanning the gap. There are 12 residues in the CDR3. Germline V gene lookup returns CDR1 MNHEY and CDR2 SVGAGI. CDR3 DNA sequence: TGTGCCAGCCAGGGAGGGGTCACTGAAGCTTTCTTT. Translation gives CASQGGVTEAFF.

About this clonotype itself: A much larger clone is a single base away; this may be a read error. The CDR3 DNA sequence: TGCGCCGGCATGAGACAGACTAATGAAAAACTGTTTTTT. Translating gives CAGMRQTNEKLFF. The chain employs TRBV10-2 and TRBJ1-4; D might be TRBD1 (5 bases). CDR3 length equals 13 residues. V gave up 11 bases and J gave up 2 bases, with 12 bases separating them. Germline CDR1 and CDR2: WSHSY and SAAADI.

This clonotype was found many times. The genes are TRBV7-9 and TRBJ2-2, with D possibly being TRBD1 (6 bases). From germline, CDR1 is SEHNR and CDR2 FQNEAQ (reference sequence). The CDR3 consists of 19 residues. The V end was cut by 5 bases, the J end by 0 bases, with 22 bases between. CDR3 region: CASSPDRRRGSTNTGELFF. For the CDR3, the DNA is TGTGCCAGCAGCCCCGACAGGAGAAGGGGTTCAACGAACACCGGGGAGCTGTTTTTT.

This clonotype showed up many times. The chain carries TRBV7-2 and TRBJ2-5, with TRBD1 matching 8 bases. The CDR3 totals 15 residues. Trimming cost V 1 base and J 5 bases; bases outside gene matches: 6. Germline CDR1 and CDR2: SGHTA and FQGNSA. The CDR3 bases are TGTGCCAGCAGCTTAGTCAGGGGGCCGGGTGAGACCCAGTACTTC. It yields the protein CASSLVRGPGETQYF.

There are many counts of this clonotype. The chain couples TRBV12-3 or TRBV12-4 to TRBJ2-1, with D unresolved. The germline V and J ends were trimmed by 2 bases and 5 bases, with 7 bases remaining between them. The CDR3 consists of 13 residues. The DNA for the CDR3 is TGTGCCAGCAGTTTAATAAGGCACAATGAGCAGTTCTTC. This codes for CASSLIRHNEQFF.

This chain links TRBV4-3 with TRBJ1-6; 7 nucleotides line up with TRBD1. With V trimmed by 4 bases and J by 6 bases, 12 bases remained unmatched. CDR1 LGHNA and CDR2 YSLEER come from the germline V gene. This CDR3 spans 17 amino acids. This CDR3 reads CASSRAPRQGGNSPLHF. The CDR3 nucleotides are TGCGCCAGCAGCCGGGCTCCGCGGCAGGGGGGTAATTCACCCCTCCACTTT.

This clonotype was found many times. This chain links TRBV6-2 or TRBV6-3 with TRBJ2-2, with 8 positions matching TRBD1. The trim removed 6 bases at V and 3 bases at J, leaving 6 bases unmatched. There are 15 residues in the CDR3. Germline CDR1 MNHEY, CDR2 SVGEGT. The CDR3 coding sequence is TGTGCCAGCAGCACGGGACAGGCAGACACCGGGGAGCTGTTTTTT. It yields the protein CASSTGQADTGELFF.

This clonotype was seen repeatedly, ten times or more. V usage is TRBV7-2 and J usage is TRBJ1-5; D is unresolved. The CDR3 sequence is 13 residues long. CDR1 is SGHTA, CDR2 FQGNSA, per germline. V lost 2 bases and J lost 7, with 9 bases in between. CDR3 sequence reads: CASSLREDQPQHF. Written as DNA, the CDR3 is TGTGCCAGCAGCTTAAGGGAGGACCAGCCCCAGCATTTT.

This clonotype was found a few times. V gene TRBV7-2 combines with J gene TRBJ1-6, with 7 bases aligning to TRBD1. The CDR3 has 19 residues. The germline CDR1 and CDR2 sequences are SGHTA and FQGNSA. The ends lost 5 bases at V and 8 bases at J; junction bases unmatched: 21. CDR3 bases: TGTGCCAGCAGCCCGGGACAGAGGAGCGGGGAGAACCGGGATTCACCCCTCCACTTT. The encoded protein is CASSPGQRSGENRDSPLHF.

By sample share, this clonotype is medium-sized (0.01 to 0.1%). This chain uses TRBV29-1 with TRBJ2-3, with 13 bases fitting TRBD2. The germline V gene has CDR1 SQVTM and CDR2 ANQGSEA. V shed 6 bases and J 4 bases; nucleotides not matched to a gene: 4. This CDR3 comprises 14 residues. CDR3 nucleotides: TGCAGCGTCGGAGGGACTAGCGGGGCAGATACGCAGTATTTT. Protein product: CSVGGTSGADTQYF.

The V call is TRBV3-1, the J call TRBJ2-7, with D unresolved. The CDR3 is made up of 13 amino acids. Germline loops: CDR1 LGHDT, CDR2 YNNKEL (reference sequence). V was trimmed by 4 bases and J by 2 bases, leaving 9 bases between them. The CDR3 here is CASSRSTTYEQYF. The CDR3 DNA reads TGTGCCAGCAGCCGAAGTACGACCTACGAGCAGTACTTC.

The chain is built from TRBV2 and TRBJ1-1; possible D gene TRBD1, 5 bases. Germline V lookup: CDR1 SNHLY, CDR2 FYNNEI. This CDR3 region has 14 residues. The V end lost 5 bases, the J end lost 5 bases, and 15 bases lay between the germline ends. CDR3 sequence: CASSPPAGQTEAFF. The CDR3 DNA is TGTGCCAGCAGTCCCCCGGCAGGGCAAACTGAAGCTTTCTTT. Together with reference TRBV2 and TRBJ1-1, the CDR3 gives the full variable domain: EPEVTQTPSHQVTQMGQEVILRCVPISNHLYFYWYRQILGQKVEFLVSFYNNEISEKSEIFDDQFSVERPDGSNFTLKIRSTKLEDSAMYFCASSPPAGQTEAFFGQGTRLTVV.

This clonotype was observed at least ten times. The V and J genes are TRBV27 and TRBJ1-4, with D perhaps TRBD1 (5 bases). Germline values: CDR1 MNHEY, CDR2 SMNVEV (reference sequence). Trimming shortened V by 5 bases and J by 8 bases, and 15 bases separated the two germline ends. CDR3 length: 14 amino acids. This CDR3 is CASSLGSRGEKLFF. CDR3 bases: TGTGCCAGCAGTCTCGGGTCTCGGGGGGAAAAACTGTTTTTT.

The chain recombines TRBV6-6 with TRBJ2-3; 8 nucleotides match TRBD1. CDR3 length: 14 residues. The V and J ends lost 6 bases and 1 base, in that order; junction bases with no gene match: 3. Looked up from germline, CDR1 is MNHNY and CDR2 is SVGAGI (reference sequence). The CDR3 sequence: CASRQGAGTDTQYF. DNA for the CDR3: TGTGCCAGCAGGCAGGGGGCTGGCACAGATACGCAGTATTTT.

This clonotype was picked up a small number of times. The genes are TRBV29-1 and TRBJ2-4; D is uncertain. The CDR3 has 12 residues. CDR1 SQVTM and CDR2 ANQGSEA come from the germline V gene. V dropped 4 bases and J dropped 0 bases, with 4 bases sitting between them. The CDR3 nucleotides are TGCAGCGTTGCGGTAGCCAAAAACATTCAGTACTTC. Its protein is CSVAVAKNIQYF.

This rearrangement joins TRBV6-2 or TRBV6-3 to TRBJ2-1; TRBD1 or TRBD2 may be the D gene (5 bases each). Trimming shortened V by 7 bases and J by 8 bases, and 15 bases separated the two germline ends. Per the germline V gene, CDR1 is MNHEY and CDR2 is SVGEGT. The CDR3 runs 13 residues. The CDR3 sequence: CASTPRGDDEQFF. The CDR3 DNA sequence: TGTGCCAGCACCCCAAGGGGAGACGATGAGCAGTTCTTC.

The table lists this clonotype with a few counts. The CDR3 bases are TGTGCCAGCAGTTACCTTACAAGGGTCACCTCCTACAATGAGCAGTTCTTC. Its translation: CASSYLTRVTSYNEQFF. The rearrangement uses TRBV6-6 and TRBJ2-1; D is unresolved. The germline V gene encodes CDR1 MNHNY and CDR2 SVGAGI (reference sequence). The V and J ends lost 2 bases and 0 bases respectively, with 14 bases between them. This CDR3 is built from 17 residues.